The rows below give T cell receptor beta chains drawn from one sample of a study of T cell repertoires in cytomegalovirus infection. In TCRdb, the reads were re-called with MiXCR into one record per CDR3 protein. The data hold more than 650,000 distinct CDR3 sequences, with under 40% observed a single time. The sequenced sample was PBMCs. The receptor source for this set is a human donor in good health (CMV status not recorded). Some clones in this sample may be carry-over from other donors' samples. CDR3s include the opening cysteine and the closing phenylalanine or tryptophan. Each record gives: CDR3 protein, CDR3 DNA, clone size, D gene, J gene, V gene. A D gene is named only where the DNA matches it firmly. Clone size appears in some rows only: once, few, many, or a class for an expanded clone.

cdr3_aa: CASSQGLAGGLVGNEQFF; cdr3_nt: TGCGCCAGCAGCCAGGGACTAGCGGGAGGCCTCGTGGGCAATGAGCAGTTCTTC; clone_size: .; d_call: TRBD2; j_call: TRBJ2-1; v_call: TRBV4-1
cdr3_aa: CSASPLAGYTDTQYF; cdr3_nt: TGCAGTGCTAGTCCACTAGCGGGATACACAGATACGCAGTATTTT; clone_size: few; d_call: TRBD2; j_call: TRBJ2-3; v_call: TRBV20-1
cdr3_aa: CASRDHRGQGGKTQYF; cdr3_nt: TGTGCCAGCAGGGACCACCGGGGCCAAGGGGGAAAGACCCAGTACTTC; clone_size: .; d_call: .; j_call: TRBJ2-5; v_call: TRBV11-2
cdr3_aa: CASSPRTGRGAYEQYF; cdr3_nt: TGTGCCAGTAGCCCGAGGACAGGCCGCGGGGCCTACGAGCAGTACTTC; clone_size: few; d_call: .; j_call: TRBJ2-7; v_call: TRBV19
cdr3_aa: CASSYSQGAPSTDTQYF; cdr3_nt: TGTGCCAGCAGTTACTCACAGGGAGCGCCTAGCACAGATACGCAGTATTTT; clone_size: .; d_call: .; j_call: TRBJ2-3; v_call: TRBV6-5
cdr3_aa: CASSVDRGELFF; cdr3_nt: TGTGCCAGCAGCGTGGACCGCGGGGAGCTGTTTTTT; clone_size: .; d_call: .; j_call: TRBJ2-2; v_call: TRBV11-1
cdr3_aa: CSVEDGQNYGYTF; cdr3_nt: TGCAGCGTTGAAGACGGACAGAACTATGGCTACACCTTC; clone_size: .; d_call: .; j_call: TRBJ1-2; v_call: TRBV29-1
cdr3_aa: CASRPGQSYNSPLHF; cdr3_nt: TGTGCCAGCAGACCGGGACAATCCTATAATTCACCCCTCCACTTT; clone_size: .; d_call: .; j_call: TRBJ1-6; v_call: TRBV6-1
cdr3_aa: CASSLGGVYQETQYF; cdr3_nt: TGTGCCAGCAGCTTAGGGGGGGTGTACCAAGAGACCCAGTACTTC; clone_size: few; d_call: .; j_call: TRBJ2-5; v_call: TRBV7-2
cdr3_aa: CASIPLPGLAGRETQYF; cdr3_nt: TGTGCCAGCATCCCCCTCCCGGGGCTAGCGGGACGGGAGACCCAGTACTTC; clone_size: few; d_call: TRBD2; j_call: TRBJ2-5; v_call: TRBV7-2
cdr3_aa: CGSRGSAVTEAFF; cdr3_nt: TGCGGGTCGCGGGGGTCGGCAGTCACTGAAGCTTTCTTT; clone_size: .; d_call: .; j_call: TRBJ1-1; v_call: TRBV20-1
cdr3_aa: CASRVPGGPKPGGYTF; cdr3_nt: TGCGCCAGCAGGGTGCCGGGTGGTCCAAAACCAGGGGGGTACACCTTC; clone_size: .; d_call: TRBD1; j_call: TRBJ1-2; v_call: TRBV4-1
cdr3_aa: CAISEGQGYNSPLHF; cdr3_nt: TGTGCCATCAGTGAAGGACAGGGTTATAATTCACCCCTCCACTTT; clone_size: .; d_call: TRBD1; j_call: TRBJ1-6; v_call: TRBV10-3
cdr3_aa: CASSPSLGGSYEQFF; cdr3_nt: TGTGCCAGCTCCCCCTCCCTGGGCGGGAGCTATGAGCAGTTCTTC; clone_size: .; d_call: TRBD2; j_call: TRBJ2-1; v_call: TRBV18
cdr3_aa: CASSLVRDRGQEQYF; cdr3_nt: TGTGCCAGCAGCTTAGTCCGGGACAGGGGGCAAGAGCAGTACTTC; clone_size: .; d_call: TRBD1; j_call: TRBJ2-7; v_call: TRBV7-2
cdr3_aa: CSARDFSGSTREQFF; cdr3_nt: TGCAGTGCTAGAGACTTCAGCGGGAGCACCCGTGAGCAGTTCTTC; clone_size: .; d_call: TRBD2; j_call: TRBJ2-1; v_call: TRBV20-1
cdr3_aa: CSARDLRSSPEAFF; cdr3_nt: TGCAGTGCTAGAGATCTAAGGTCTTCCCCTGAAGCTTTCTTT; clone_size: .; d_call: .; j_call: TRBJ1-1; v_call: TRBV20-1
cdr3_aa: CASSLSGVMEPFF; cdr3_nt: TGTGCCAGCAGCTTAAGCGGGGTCATGGAGCCATTTTTT; clone_size: .; d_call: TRBD2; j_call: TRBJ2-2; v_call: TRBV7-2
cdr3_aa: CASSLDRRTNQPQHF; cdr3_nt: TGTGCCAGCAGCCTAGACCGCCGCACCAATCAGCCCCAGCATTTT; clone_size: .; d_call: .; j_call: TRBJ1-5; v_call: TRBV7-2
cdr3_aa: CASSSRDRGTDTQYF; cdr3_nt: TGTGCCAGCAGCTCCCGGGACAGGGGGACAGATACGCAGTATTTT; clone_size: many; d_call: TRBD1; j_call: TRBJ2-3; v_call: TRBV9
cdr3_aa: CASRGGGWGKNIQYF; cdr3_nt: TGTGCCAGCCGAGGGGGGGGCTGGGGCAAAAACATTCAGTACTTC; clone_size: .; d_call: .; j_call: TRBJ2-4; v_call: TRBV7-9
cdr3_aa: CASSQGFGNTIYF; cdr3_nt: TGTGCCAGCTCACAGGGGTTTGGAAACACCATATATTTT; clone_size: .; d_call: .; j_call: TRBJ1-3; v_call: TRBV18
cdr3_aa: CASSQGSGTTEAFF; cdr3_nt: TGTGCCAGCAGCCAAGGGTCGGGGACTACTGAAGCTTTCTTT; clone_size: .; d_call: .; j_call: TRBJ1-1; v_call: TRBV6-5
cdr3_aa: CAISGDRGDYEQYF; cdr3_nt: TGTGCCATCAGTGGGGACAGGGGTGACTACGAGCAGTACTTC; clone_size: many; d_call: TRBD1; j_call: TRBJ2-7; v_call: TRBV10-3
cdr3_aa: CASSNKINSPLHF; cdr3_nt: TGTGCCAGTAGCAACAAGATTAATTCACCCCTCCACTTT; clone_size: few; d_call: .; j_call: TRBJ1-6; v_call: TRBV19
cdr3_aa: CASSFRTSGRDYNEQFF; cdr3_nt: TGTGCCAGCAGTTTTCGGACTAGCGGGAGGGACTACAATGAGCAGTTCTTC; clone_size: few; d_call: TRBD2; j_call: TRBJ2-1; v_call: TRBV27
cdr3_aa: CSVEIRDTISPQHF; cdr3_nt: TGCAGCGTCGAAATCCGGGACACCATCAGCCCCCAGCATTTT; clone_size: .; d_call: .; j_call: TRBJ1-5; v_call: TRBV29-1
cdr3_aa: CASSGFGGRTVSYEQYF; cdr3_nt: TGTGCCAGCAGCGGTTTTGGGGGACGGACGGTTTCCTACGAGCAGTACTTC; clone_size: many; d_call: .; j_call: TRBJ2-7; v_call: TRBV28
cdr3_aa: CASSLVSPPYEQYF; cdr3_nt: TGTGCCAGCAGCTTGGTATCTCCTCCCTACGAGCAGTACTTC; clone_size: .; d_call: .; j_call: TRBJ2-7; v_call: TRBV5-5
cdr3_aa: CASSLAGGQTVSAFF; cdr3_nt: TGTGCCAGCAGCTTAGCGGGGGGTCAGACAGTGTCGGCTTTCTTT; clone_size: many; d_call: .; j_call: TRBJ1-1; v_call: TRBV7-2
cdr3_aa: CSGTQGRGVATEAFF; cdr3_nt: TGCAGCGGCACACAGGGGCGCGGGGTGGCCACTGAAGCTTTCTTT; clone_size: .; d_call: TRBD1; j_call: TRBJ1-1; v_call: TRBV29-1
cdr3_aa: CASSLAQGISYEQYF; cdr3_nt: TGTGCCAGCAGCTTAGCCCAGGGGATCTCCTACGAGCAGTACTTC; clone_size: few; d_call: .; j_call: TRBJ2-7; v_call: TRBV7-9
cdr3_aa: CASSYSGRNNEQFF; cdr3_nt: TGTGCCAGCAGTTACTCCGGAAGAAACAATGAGCAGTTCTTC; clone_size: .; d_call: .; j_call: TRBJ2-1; v_call: TRBV6-5
cdr3_aa: CASSSRTSGSSTDTQYF; cdr3_nt: TGTGCCAGCAGCTCCCGGACTAGCGGGAGCTCGACAGATACGCAGTATTTT; clone_size: .; d_call: TRBD2; j_call: TRBJ2-3; v_call: TRBV5-5
cdr3_aa: CASSSGTGSRTQYF; cdr3_nt: TGTGCCAGCAGTTCCGGGACGGGATCGCGGACCCAGTACTTC; clone_size: many; d_call: .; j_call: TRBJ2-5; v_call: TRBV7-2
cdr3_aa: CASSVTQGTGNTIYF; cdr3_nt: TGTGCCAGCAGCGTGACGCAGGGAACTGGAAACACCATATATTTT; clone_size: few; d_call: .; j_call: TRBJ1-3; v_call: TRBV9
cdr3_aa: CASSLGGGGEADTQYF; cdr3_nt: TGTGCCAGCAGCTTAGGCGGCGGGGGAGAGGCAGATACGCAGTATTTT; clone_size: .; d_call: TRBD2; j_call: TRBJ2-3; v_call: TRBV7-8
cdr3_aa: CATSDLGQNGYTF; cdr3_nt: TGTGCCACCAGTGATTTGGGACAGAATGGCTACACCTTC; clone_size: .; d_call: .; j_call: TRBJ1-2; v_call: TRBV24-1
cdr3_aa: CASSPAFPYGYTF; cdr3_nt: TGTGCCAGCAGTCCTGCATTTCCCTATGGCTACACCTTC; clone_size: .; d_call: .; j_call: TRBJ1-2; v_call: TRBV6-1
cdr3_aa: CASSQSPPGTGELFF; cdr3_nt: TGTGCCAGCAGCCAATCGCCGCCCGGGACCGGGGAGCTGTTTTTT; clone_size: .; d_call: .; j_call: TRBJ2-2; v_call: TRBV4-2